Listed below are T cell receptor beta chains from one sample, sequenced in a study of beta chain features in type 1 diabetes. The repertoire was sequenced with immunoSEQ multiplex PCR; TCRdb's copy has only in-frame clones and lacks some. The sample consists of roughly 330,000 clones, around an eighth of them appearing once. Sample: naive CD4+ T cells from blood. Receptors originate from a young woman with type 1 diabetes. Each CDR3 is given with its conserved first and last residue. The order of the fields is V gene, J gene, D gene, clone size, CDR3 protein, CDR3 DNA. D genes are given only for firm matches. Size is stated for part of the rows, as once, few or many counts, or as a class when the clone is expanded.

>TRBV2|TRBJ1-5|NA|NA
CASSERWPGGGNQPQHF
TGTGCCAGCAGTGAAAGGTGGCCGGGAGGCGGCAATCAGCCCCAGCATTTT
>TRBV6-5|TRBJ2-7|TRBD2|few
CASSLSAGEYEQYF
TGTGCCAGCAGTCTATCAGCGGGAGAATACGAGCAGTACTTC
>TRBV30|TRBJ2-5|NA|few
CAWSVGTGSETQYF
TGTGCCTGGAGTGTCGGCACGGGATCAGAGACCCAGTACTTC
>TRBV7-2|TRBJ2-4|NA|once
CASSLVATRRYF
TGTGCCAGCAGCTTAGTGGCGACTAGGCGGTACTTC
>TRBV2|TRBJ2-1|TRBD2|NA
CASSVPGGSRYNEQFF
TGTGCCAGCAGTGTTCCCGGCGGGAGCCGATACAATGAGCAGTTCTTC
>TRBV9|TRBJ1-1|TRBD1|few
CASSVAGQGGAEAFF
TGTGCCAGCAGCGTGGCGGGACAGGGAGGTGCTGAAGCTTTCTTT
>TRBV7-2|TRBJ2-7|NA|NA
CASSPRGGYYEQYF
TGTGCCAGCAGCCCTAGGGGCGGCTACTACGAGCAGTACTTC
>TRBV29-1|TRBJ1-5|NA|NA
CSVSRDNQPQHF
TGCAGCGTGAGCAGGGACAATCAGCCCCAGCATTTT
>TRBV19|TRBJ2-1|NA|few
CASSIDLYGTGANAGGLDEQFF
TGTGCCAGTAGTATAGATCTATACGGGACAGGGGCCAACGCGGGAGGGTTGGATGAGCAGTTCTTC
>TRBV5-6|TRBJ2-5|TRBD1|NA
CASSLATGGGRETQYF
TGTGCCAGCAGCTTGGCTACAGGGGGAGGTCGGGAGACCCAGTACTTC
>TRBV7-9|TRBJ2-7|NA|NA
CASSLVSSYEQYF
TGTGCCAGCAGCTTAGTTAGCTCCTACGAGCAGTACTTC
>TRBV30|TRBJ2-5|NA|NA
CAWSLGLRETQYF
TGTGCCTGGAGTCTCGGGTTAAGAGAGACCCAGTACTTC
>TRBV27|TRBJ2-3|NA|few
CASSSFDTQYF
TGTGCCAGCAGTTCTTTTGATACGCAGTATTTT
>TRBV28|TRBJ2-5|TRBD1|few
CASSSRQGAGETQYF
TGTGCCAGCAGTTCTCGACAGGGGGCTGGGGAGACCCAGTACTTC
>TRBV21-1|TRBJ1-1|NA|NA
CATSHCRGNTEAFF
TGTGCCACCTCCCATTGCAGGGGGAACACTGAAGCTTTCTTT
>TRBV11-2|TRBJ2-2|NA|few
CASSLGLSNTGELFF
TGTGCCAGCAGCCTGGGGCTTTCGAACACCGGGGAGCTGTTTTTT
>TRBV28|TRBJ2-1|NA|NA
CASSLAVYNEQFF
TGTGCCAGCAGTTTAGCGGTTTACAATGAGCAGTTCTTC
>TRBV5-1|TRBJ1-2|TRBD1|few
CASSLTPGTDYGYTF
TGCGCCAGCAGCCTTACACCCGGGACAGACTATGGCTACACCTTC
>TRBV30|TRBJ2-4|TRBD1|few
CAWRTTGAKNIQYF
TGTGCCTGGAGGACGACAGGGGCCAAAAACATTCAGTACTTC
>TRBV27|TRBJ2-1|NA|few
CASSLKAGHTNEQFF
TGTGCCAGCAGTCTTAAGGCCGGACATACCAATGAGCAGTTCTTC
>TRBV9|TRBJ1-2|NA|NA
CASSLGRAVYGYTF
TGTGCCAGCAGTCTAGGCAGGGCGGTCTATGGCTACACCTTC
>TRBV7-6|TRBJ2-2|TRBD1|NA
CASSLRDRGPSTGELFF
TGTGCCAGCAGCTTACGGGACAGGGGGCCGAGCACCGGGGAGCTGTTTTTT
>TRBV7-8|TRBJ1-4|NA|NA
CASRGRGETNEKLFF
TGTGCCAGCAGGGGTCGCGGGGAGACTAATGAAAAACTGTTTTTT
>TRBV27|TRBJ2-7|NA|few
CASSRGGGNSYEQYF
TGTGCCAGCAGTCGCGGGGGCGGAAACAGTTACGAGCAGTACTTC
>TRBV18|TRBJ2-4|NA|NA
CASSPINLRQFGNIQYF
TGTGCCAGCTCACCAATAAATCTCAGGCAGTTCGGAAACATTCAGTACTTC
>TRBV15|TRBJ2-2|NA|NA
CATSARGFAGELFF
TGTGCCACCAGCGCTCGGGGATTCGCCGGGGAGCTGTTTTTT
>TRBV15|TRBJ2-3|NA|NA
CATSREPVPQYF
TGTGCCACCAGCAGAGAACCGGTTCCGCAGTATTTT
>TRBV5-4|TRBJ2-3|NA|few
CASSWAGGTDTQYF
TGTGCCAGCAGCTGGGCCGGGGGCACAGATACGCAGTATTTT
>TRBV18|TRBJ2-1|TRBD2|few
CASSPGLAGYNEQFF
TGTGCCAGCTCACCAGGGCTAGCGGGCTACAATGAGCAGTTCTTC
>TRBV7-9|TRBJ2-7|NA|NA
CASSHPQGLGGDYEQYF
TGTGCCAGCAGCCACCCCCAGGGCCTTGGCGGGGACTACGAGCAGTACTTC
>TRBV11-2|TRBJ2-3|TRBD2|NA
CASSKKLTSGSADTQYF
TGTGCCAGCAGCAAGAAACTGACTAGCGGGAGCGCAGATACGCAGTATTTT
>TRBV10-3|TRBJ2-5|NA|few
CAISESGRQETQYF
TGTGCCATCAGTGAGTCTGGGCGACAAGAGACCCAGTACTTC
>TRBV6-4|TRBJ2-3|NA|few
CASSLRLITDTQYF
TGTGCCAGCAGTCTCAGACTGATCACAGATACGCAGTATTTT
>TRBV11-2|TRBJ2-5|NA|NA
CASSRQETQYF
TGTGCCAGCAGCCGCCAAGAGACCCAGTACTTC
>TRBV5-1|TRBJ2-6|NA|few
CASKEQTSGANVLTF
TGCGCCAGCAAAGAACAAACCTCTGGGGCCAACGTCCTGACTTTC
>TRBV20-1|TRBJ1-2|TRBD1|NA
CSAMTGNGYTF
TGCAGTGCAATGACAGGGAATGGCTACACCTTC
>TRBV30|TRBJ2-3|TRBD1|few
CAWSRTGGPDTQYF
TGTGCCTGGAGTCGGACAGGGGGCCCAGATACGCAGTATTTT
>TRBV2|TRBJ2-1|NA|NA
CASSEAGGEQFF
TGTGCCAGCAGTGAAGCTGGGGGCGAGCAGTTCTTC
>TRBV7-9|TRBJ2-5|TRBD2|few
CASSLAAGGPAQYF
TGTGCCAGCAGCTTAGCGGCGGGAGGACCGGCCCAGTACTTC
>TRBV28|TRBJ2-3|TRBD2|few
CASSTSGRSSTDTQYF
TGTGCCAGCAGTACTAGCGGGAGGTCTAGCACAGATACGCAGTATTTT
>TRBV29-1|TRBJ2-2|TRBD2|few
CRRELAGNWAGELFF
TGCAGGAGGGAACTAGCGGGAAATTGGGCCGGGGAGCTGTTTTTT
>TRBV5-6|TRBJ1-2|TRBD1|few
CASSATGGYGYTF
TGTGCCAGCAGCGCGACAGGGGGATATGGCTACACCTTC
>TRBV6-1|TRBJ2-3|NA|NA
CASSERDTTDTQYF
TGTGCCAGCAGTGAAAGGGACACCACAGATACGCAGTATTTT
>TRBV18|TRBJ2-3|NA|few
CASSPRLEFTDTQYF
TGTGCCAGCTCACCAAGGCTAGAGTTCACAGATACGCAGTATTTT
>TRBV9|TRBJ2-2|NA|NA
CASTLKQGGELFF
TGTGCCAGCACCCTAAAACAGGGTGGGGAGCTGTTTTTT